The source of this T cell receptor (beta chain) is a study of cytomegalovirus exposure and HLA in healthy donors. In germline, CDR1 is SEHNR, CDR2 FQNEAQ (reference sequence). The CDR3 runs 15 residues. V was clipped by 5 bases and J by 0 bases, with 11 bases between them. 60 Vbeta and 13 Jbeta primers were used in PCR. Profiling relied on immunoSEQ multiplex PCR, and the TCRdb table lists in-frame clones only, not all of them. The table has around 140,000 clones, more than 75% seen once. Material: PBMCs. V and J are TRBV7-9 and TRBJ1-3; the D gene is possibly TRBD1 (6 bases). This TCR came from a woman between 18 and 29 years old in good health and CMV-seropositive. CDR3 in amino acids: CASSTGQSSGNTIYF. DNA of the CDR3: TGTGCCAGCAGCACCGGACAGAGCTCTGGAAACACCATATATTTT.